Each of the 9 T cell receptor beta chains below was sequenced from the same sample in a study of control samples from healthy donors and cancer patients. Assay used: immunoSEQ multiplex PCR; TCRdb lists only in-frame clones, some missing. The table shows some 410,000 clones, with approximately 90% occurring only once. The source material was PBMCs. The origin of the receptors is a middle-aged man with head and neck cancer.

The V gene is TRBV10-3, the J gene TRBJ2-1; TRBD2 matches 8 bases. CDR3 size: 13 residues. The ends lost 8 bases at V and 4 bases at J; junction bases unmatched: 4. Germline CDR1 ENHRY, CDR2 SYGVKD. CDR3 DNA sequence: TGTGCCATCGGGAGCGGGGGTTACAATGAGCAGTTCTTC. Translated, it gives CAIGSGGYNEQFF.

The gene calls are TRBV10-3 and TRBJ1-1; D is perhaps TRBD1 (5 bases). The germline V gene encodes CDR1 ENHRY and CDR2 SYGVKD. V gave up 6 bases and J gave up 0 bases, with 14 bases separating them. The CDR3 has 15 amino acids. CDR3 bases: TGTGCCATCAGCCCAGGGCAGGCGCTGAACACTGAAGCTTTCTTT. Encoded protein: CAISPGQALNTEAFF.

The chain is built from TRBV30 and TRBJ1-2, with TRBD1 matching 9 bases. Looked up from germline, CDR1 is GTSNPN and CDR2 is SVGIG (reference sequence). V lost 4 bases, J lost 2 bases, and 8 bases stayed unmatched. This CDR3 has 15 amino acids. The CDR3 DNA reads as TGTGCCTGGAACGCGGGACAGGGTTGGAACTATGGCTACACCTTC. Protein product: CAWNAGQGWNYGYTF.

V gene TRBV5-1 combines with J gene TRBJ1-3, with D possibly being TRBD1 (6 bases). CDR1 and CDR2 (germline): SGHRS, YFSETQ. The CDR3 is made up of 15 amino acids. Trimming left V 0 bases short and J 2 bases short, with 9 bases between. The CDR3 region is CASSLDNRAGNTIYF. CDR3 nucleotide sequence: TGCGCCAGCAGCTTGGATAACAGGGCTGGAAACACCATATATTTT.

The CDR3 protein is CASSFGGTNEQFF. As DNA, the CDR3 is TGTGCCAGCAGTTTTGGCGGGACGAATGAGCAGTTCTTC. This chain uses TRBV12-3 or TRBV12-4 with TRBJ2-1; D might be TRBD2 (6 bases). V lost 3 bases, J lost 7 bases, and 10 bases lay in between. The CDR3 spans 13 residues.

The chain recombines TRBV19 with TRBJ1-1; TRBD1 agrees at 7 bases. Looked up from germline, CDR1 is LNHDA and CDR2 is SQIVND (reference sequence). CDR3 length: 16 amino acids. With V trimmed by 6 bases and J by 0 bases, 10 bases remained unmatched. The CDR3 spells CASSPWTGSMNTEAFF. CDR3 DNA: TGTGCCAGTAGCCCCTGGACAGGATCAATGAACACTGAAGCTTTCTTT.

The V gene is TRBV19, the J gene TRBJ2-7; D gene ambiguous. This CDR3 region has 13 residues. Germline V gene sequence: CDR1 LNHDA, CDR2 SQIVND (reference sequence). Trimming stripped 4 bases from V and 0 bases from J, with 7 bases between. The CDR3 protein is CASSRESSYEQYF. DNA for the CDR3: TGTGCCAGTAGTAGGGAAAGCTCCTACGAGCAGTACTTC.

This rearrangement joins TRBV6-5 to TRBJ1-6; TRBD1 might be the D (5 bases). Per germline, CDR1 MNHEY and CDR2 SVGAGI. The V end was cut by 2 bases, the J end by 2 bases, with 7 bases between. The CDR3 is made up of 15 amino acids. In DNA, the CDR3 is TGTGCCAGCAGTTACCGGGACGCCTATAATTCACCCCTCCACTTT. Protein product: CASSYRDAYNSPLHF.

The V gene is TRBV19, the J gene TRBJ2-6, with 9 bases fitting TRBD1. V lost 7 bases and J lost 0; bases outside the gene matches: 10. This CDR3 region has 18 residues. Per germline, CDR1 LNHDA and CDR2 SQIVND (reference sequence). The CDR3 DNA follows: TGTGCCAGTATTAAATCGGGGACAGGGTTCTCTGGGGCCAACGTCCTGACTTTC. This gives the protein CASIKSGTGFSGANVLTF.